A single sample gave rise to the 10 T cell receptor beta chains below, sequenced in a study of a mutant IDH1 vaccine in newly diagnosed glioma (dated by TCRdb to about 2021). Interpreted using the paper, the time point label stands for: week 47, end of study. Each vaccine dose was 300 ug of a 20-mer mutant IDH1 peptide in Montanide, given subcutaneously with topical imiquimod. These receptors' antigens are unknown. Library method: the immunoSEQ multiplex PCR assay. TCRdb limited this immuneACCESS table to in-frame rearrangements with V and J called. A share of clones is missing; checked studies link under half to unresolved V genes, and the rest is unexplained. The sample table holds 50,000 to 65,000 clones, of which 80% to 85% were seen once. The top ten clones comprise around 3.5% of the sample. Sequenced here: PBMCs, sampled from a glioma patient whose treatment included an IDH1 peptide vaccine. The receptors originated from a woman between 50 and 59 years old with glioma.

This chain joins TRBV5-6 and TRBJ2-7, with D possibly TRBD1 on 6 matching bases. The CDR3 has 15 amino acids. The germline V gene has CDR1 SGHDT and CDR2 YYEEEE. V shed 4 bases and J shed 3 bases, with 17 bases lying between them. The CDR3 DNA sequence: TGTGCCAGCAGCCAAGGGACAAAAGGGTTCTACGAGCAGTACTTC. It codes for CASSQGTKGFYEQYF.

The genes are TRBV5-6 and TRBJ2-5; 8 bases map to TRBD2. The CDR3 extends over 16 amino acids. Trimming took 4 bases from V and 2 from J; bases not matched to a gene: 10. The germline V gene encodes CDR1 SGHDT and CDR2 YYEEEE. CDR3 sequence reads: CASSPSGTRLQETQYF. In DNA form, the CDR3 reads TGTGCCAGCAGCCCCTCCGGGACTAGGCTTCAAGAGACCCAGTACTTC. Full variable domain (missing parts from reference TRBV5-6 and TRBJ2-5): DAGVTQSPTHLIKTRGQQVTLRCSPKSGHDTVSWYQQALGQGPQFIFQYYEEEERQRGNFPDRFSGHQFPNYSSELNVNALLLGDSALYLCASSPSGTRLQETQYFGPGTRLLVL.

CDR3: CASRAGGGYEQYF. DNA of the CDR3: TGTGCCAGCAGGGCAGGGGGCGGCTACGAGCAGTACTTC. V and J are TRBV6-5 and TRBJ2-7; 8 bases fit TRBD1. Germline V gene sequence: CDR1 MNHEY, CDR2 SVGAGI. Unmatched junction bases numbered 4, after V lost 6 bases and J lost 3 bases. CDR3 length equals 13 residues.

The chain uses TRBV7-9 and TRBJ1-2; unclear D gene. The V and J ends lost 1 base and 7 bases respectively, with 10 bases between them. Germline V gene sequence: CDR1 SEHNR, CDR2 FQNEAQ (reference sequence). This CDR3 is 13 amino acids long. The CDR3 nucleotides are TGTGCCAGCAGCTTAGGAATGAGCGGTGGCTACACCTTC. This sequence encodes CASSLGMSGGYTF.

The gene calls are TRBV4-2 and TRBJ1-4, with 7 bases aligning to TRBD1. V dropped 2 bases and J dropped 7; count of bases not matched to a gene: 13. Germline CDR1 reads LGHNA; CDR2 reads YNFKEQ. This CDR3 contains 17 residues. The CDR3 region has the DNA TGTGCCAGCAGCCAAAAGGGTGGGGGGACAGACACTGAAAAACTGTTTTTT. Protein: CASSQKGGGTDTEKLFF.

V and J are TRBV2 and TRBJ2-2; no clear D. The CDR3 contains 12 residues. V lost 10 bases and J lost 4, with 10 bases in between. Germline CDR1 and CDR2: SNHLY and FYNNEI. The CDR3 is CATRKFTGELFF. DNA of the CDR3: TGTGCCACCAGAAAGTTCACCGGGGAGCTGTTTTTT.

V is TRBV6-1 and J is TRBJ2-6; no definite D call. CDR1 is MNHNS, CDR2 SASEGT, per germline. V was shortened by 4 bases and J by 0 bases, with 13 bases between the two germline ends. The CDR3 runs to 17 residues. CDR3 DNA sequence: TGTGCCAGCAGTGCCGCGGCGACAAGCTCTGGGGCCAACGTCCTGACTTTC. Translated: CASSAAATSSGANVLTF.

CDR3 in amino acids: CASSEVQGRKPMNTEAFF. In DNA form, the CDR3 reads TGTGCCAGCAGTGAAGTGCAGGGGCGGAAGCCAATGAACACTGAAGCTTTCTTT. The gene calls are TRBV6-1 and TRBJ1-1, with a possible D match to TRBD1 (6 bases). This CDR3 region has 18 residues. V shed 1 base and J shed 0 bases, with 18 bases lying between them. Germline V gene lookup returns CDR1 MNHNS and CDR2 SASEGT.

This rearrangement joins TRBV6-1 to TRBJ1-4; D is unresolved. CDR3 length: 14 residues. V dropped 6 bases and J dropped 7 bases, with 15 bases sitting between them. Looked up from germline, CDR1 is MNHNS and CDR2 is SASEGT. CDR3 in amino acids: CASRESGASEKLFF. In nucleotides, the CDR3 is TGTGCCAGCAGGGAGTCGGGCGCGAGTGAAAAACTGTTTTTT.

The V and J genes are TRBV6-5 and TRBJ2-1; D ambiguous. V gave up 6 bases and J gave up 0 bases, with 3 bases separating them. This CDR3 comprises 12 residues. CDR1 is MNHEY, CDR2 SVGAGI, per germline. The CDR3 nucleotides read TGTGCCAGCAGAGACTCCTACAATGAGCAGTTCTTC. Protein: CASRDSYNEQFF.